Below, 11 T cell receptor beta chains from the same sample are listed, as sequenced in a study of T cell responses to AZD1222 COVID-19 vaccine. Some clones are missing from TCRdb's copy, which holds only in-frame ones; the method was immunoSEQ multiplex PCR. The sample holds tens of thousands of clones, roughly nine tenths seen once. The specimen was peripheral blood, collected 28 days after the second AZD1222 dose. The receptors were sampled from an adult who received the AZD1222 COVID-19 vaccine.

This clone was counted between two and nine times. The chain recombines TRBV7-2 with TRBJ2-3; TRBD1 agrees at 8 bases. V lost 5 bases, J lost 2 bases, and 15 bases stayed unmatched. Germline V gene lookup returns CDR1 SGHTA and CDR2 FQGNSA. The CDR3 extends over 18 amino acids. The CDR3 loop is CASSLSQGALTNTDTQYF. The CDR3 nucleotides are TGTGCCAGCAGCCTGAGTCAGGGGGCCTTGACTAACACAGATACGCAGTATTTT.

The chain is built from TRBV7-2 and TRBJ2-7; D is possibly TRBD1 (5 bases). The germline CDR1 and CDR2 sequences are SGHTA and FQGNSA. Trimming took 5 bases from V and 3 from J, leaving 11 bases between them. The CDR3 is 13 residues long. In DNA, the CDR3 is TGTGCCAGCAGCAGGACACCGAGCTACGAGCAGTACTTC. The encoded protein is CASSRTPSYEQYF.

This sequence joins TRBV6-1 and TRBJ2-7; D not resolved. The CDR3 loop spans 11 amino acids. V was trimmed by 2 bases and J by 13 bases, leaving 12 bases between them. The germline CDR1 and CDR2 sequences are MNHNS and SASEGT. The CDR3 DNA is TGTGCCAGCAGTGAATTTCAACGCACCTACGTC. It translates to CASSEFQRTYV.

CDR3 amino acids: CASSLGGTYEQYF. In DNA form, the CDR3 reads TGTGCCAGCAGTTTAGGGGGAACCTACGAGCAGTACTTC. This chain connects TRBV27 to TRBJ2-7; TRBD1 or TRBD2 may be the D gene (5 bases each). This CDR3 has 13 amino acids. Germline-derived CDR1 and CDR2 are MNHEY and SMNVEV (reference sequence). Trimming shortened V by 2 bases and J by 2 bases, and 7 bases separated the two germline ends.

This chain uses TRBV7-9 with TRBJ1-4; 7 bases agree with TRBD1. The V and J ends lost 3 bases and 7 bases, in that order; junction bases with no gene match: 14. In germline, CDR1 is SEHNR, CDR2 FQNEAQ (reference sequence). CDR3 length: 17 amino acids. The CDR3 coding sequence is TGTGCCAGCAGCTTCCCCGACAGGGAGGAAAGGGGTGAAAAACTGTTTTTT. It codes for CASSFPDREERGEKLFF.

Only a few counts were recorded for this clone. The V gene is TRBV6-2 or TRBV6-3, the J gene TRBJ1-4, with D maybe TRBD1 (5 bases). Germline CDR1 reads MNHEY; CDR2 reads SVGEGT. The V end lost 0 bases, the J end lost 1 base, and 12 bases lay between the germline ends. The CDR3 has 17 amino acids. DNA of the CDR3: TGTGCCAGCAGTTACTCGAGCCAGGGAGAAACTAATGAAAAACTGTTTTTT. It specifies CASSYSSQGETNEKLFF.

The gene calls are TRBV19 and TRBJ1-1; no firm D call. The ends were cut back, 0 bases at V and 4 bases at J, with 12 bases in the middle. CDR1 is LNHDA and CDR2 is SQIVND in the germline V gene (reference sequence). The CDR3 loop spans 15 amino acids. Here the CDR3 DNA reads TGTGCCAGTAGTATAGATAGAGAAGGACCCACTGAAGCTTTCTTT. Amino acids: CASSIDREGPTEAFF.

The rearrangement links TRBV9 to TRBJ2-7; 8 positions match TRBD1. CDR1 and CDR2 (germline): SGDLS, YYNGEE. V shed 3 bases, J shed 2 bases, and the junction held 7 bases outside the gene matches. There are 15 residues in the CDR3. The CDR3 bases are TGTGCCAGCAGCGAGGGCGGGACAGGCACCTACGAGCAGTACTTC. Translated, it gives CASSEGGTGTYEQYF.

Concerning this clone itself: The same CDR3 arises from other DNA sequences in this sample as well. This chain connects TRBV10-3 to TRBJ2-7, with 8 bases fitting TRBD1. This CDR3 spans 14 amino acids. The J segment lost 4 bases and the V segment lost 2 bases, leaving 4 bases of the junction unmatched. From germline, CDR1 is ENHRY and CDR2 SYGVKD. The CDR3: CAISEEDRAYEQYF. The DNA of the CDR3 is TGTGCCATCAGTGAGGAGGACAGGGCTTACGAGCAGTACTTC.

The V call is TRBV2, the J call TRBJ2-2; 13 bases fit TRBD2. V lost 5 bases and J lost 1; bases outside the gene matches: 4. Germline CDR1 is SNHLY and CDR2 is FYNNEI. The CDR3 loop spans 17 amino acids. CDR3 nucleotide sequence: TGTGCCAGCAGTTTCCGACTAGCGGGGGGGAACACCGGGGAGCTGTTTTTT. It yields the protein CASSFRLAGGNTGELFF. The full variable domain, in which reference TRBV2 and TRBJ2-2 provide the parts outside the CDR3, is EPEVTQTPSHQVTQMGQEVILRCVPISNHLYFYWYRQILGQKVEFLVSFYNNEISEKSEIFDDQFSVERPDGSNFTLKIRSTKLEDSAMYFCASSFRLAGGNTGELFFGEGSRLTVL.

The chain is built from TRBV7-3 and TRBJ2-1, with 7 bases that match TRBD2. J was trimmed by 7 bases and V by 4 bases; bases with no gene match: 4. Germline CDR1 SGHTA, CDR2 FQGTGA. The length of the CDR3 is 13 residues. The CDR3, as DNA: TGTGCCAGCAGCTCGGGGAGGGGAAATGAGCAGTTCTTC. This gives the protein CASSSGRGNEQFF.